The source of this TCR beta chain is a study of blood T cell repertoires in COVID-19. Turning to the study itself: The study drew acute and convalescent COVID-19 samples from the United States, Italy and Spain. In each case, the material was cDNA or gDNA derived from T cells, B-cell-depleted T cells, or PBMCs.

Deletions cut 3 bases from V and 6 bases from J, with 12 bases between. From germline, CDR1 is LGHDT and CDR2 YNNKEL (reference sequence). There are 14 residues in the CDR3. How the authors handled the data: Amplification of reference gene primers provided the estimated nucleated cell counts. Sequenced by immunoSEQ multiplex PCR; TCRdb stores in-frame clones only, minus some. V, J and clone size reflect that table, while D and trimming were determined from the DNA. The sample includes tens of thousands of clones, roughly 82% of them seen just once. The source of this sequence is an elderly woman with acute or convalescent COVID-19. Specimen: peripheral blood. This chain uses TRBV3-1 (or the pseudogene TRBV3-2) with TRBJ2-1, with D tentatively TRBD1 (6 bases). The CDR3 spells CASSQDRPRNEQFF. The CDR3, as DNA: TGTGCCAGCAGCCAGGACAGACCTCGCAATGAGCAGTTCTTC.